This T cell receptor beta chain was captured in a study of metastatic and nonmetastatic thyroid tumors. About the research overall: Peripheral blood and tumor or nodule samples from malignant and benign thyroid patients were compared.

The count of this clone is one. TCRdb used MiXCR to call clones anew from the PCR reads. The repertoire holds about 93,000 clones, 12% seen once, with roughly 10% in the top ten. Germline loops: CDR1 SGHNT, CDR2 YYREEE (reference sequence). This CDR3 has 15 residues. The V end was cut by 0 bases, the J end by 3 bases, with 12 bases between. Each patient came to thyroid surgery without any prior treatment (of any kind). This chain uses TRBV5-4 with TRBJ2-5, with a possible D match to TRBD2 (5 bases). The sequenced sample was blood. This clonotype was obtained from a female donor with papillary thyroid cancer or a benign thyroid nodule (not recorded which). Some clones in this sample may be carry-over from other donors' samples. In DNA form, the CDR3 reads TGTGCCAGCAGCTTGGGGCGGAGGTCCAAAGAGACCCAGTACTTC. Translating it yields CASSLGRRSKETQYF.